Listed below are T cell receptor beta chains from one sample, sequenced in a study of T cell responses to AZD1222 COVID-19 vaccine. Here immunoSEQ multiplex PCR was the method, and the copy in TCRdb shows in-frame clones only, minus some. The sample includes under 75,000 clones, roughly 87% of them seen just once. Source: peripheral blood, taken on day 0 of AZD1222 vaccination. The receptors derive from an adult in good health. Each CDR3 is given with its conserved first and last residue. The D gene is left open where the match is weak. The size field is filled for only some rows; it gives once, few, many or a size class.

>TRBD1|-|TRBJ1-3|TRBV6-1
CASSDSKQGNTIYF
TGTGCCAGCAGTGATTCAAAACAGGGGAACACCATATATTTT
>TRBD1|-|TRBJ2-1|TRBV6-1
CASSANRGLIYNEQFF
TGTGCCAGCAGTGCGAACAGGGGGCTGATTTACAATGAGCAGTTCTTC
>TRBD1|-|TRBJ1-4|TRBV3-1/TRBV3-2
CASSYRDRGGKLFF
TGTGCCAGCAGCTACCGGGACAGGGGAGGAAAACTGTTTTTT
>TRBD2|-|TRBJ2-6|TRBV12-5
CASGYGTSTSGANVLTF
TGTGCTAGTGGCTACGGGACTAGTACGTCTGGGGCCAACGTCCTGACTTTC
>-|-|TRBJ2-1|TRBV6-2/TRBV6-3
CASSYSGGSDNEQFF
TGTGCCAGCAGTTACTCGGGGGGCAGCGACAATGAGCAGTTCTTC
>TRBD2|-|TRBJ2-1|TRBV4-2
CASSHTILTLAMKNEQFF
TGTGCCAGCAGCCACACCATATTAACACTAGCGATGAAGAATGAGCAGTTCTTC
>TRBD2|-|TRBJ2-1|TRBV11-2
CASSSGTSGLYNEQFF
TGTGCCAGCAGCTCCGGGACTAGCGGTCTGTACAATGAGCAGTTCTTC
>TRBD2|-|TRBJ2-5|TRBV6-1
CASSELAGGPETQYF
TGTGCCAGCAGTGAACTAGCGGGGGGGCCAGAGACCCAGTACTTC
>TRBD1|few|TRBJ1-2|TRBV24-1
CATSDFRAGGDLYGYTF
TGTGCCACCAGTGATTTCCGGGCAGGGGGCGATCTCTATGGCTACACCTTC
>TRBD2|-|TRBJ2-5|TRBV6-5
CASSYSGAGQETQYF
TGTGCCAGCAGTTACTCTGGAGCGGGGCAAGAGACCCAGTACTTC
>TRBD1|-|TRBJ1-4|TRBV5-1
CASSLNTGQRNEKLFF
TGCGCCAGCAGCCTAAATACGGGACAGAGGAATGAAAAACTGTTTTTT
>-|-|TRBJ1-1|TRBV5-8
CASSLGRAEAFF
TGTGCCAGCAGCTTGGGGAGGGCTGAAGCTTTCTTT
>-|-|TRBJ2-7|TRBV2
CASNPQGSSYEQYF
TGTGCCAGCAACCCACAGGGCAGCTCCTACGAGCAGTACTTC
>-|-|TRBJ1-5|TRBV9
CASSPGPVTYSNQPQHF
TGTGCCAGCAGCCCGGGGCCGGTGACATATAGCAATCAGCCCCAGCATTTT
>-|-|TRBJ1-2|TRBV4-1
CASSQNAIGYTF
TGCGCCAGCAGCCAGAACGCCATAGGCTACACCTTC
>TRBD1|-|TRBJ2-2|TRBV28
CASSFSLLRDRVVAGELFF
TGTGCCAGCAGTTTCTCACTCCTCCGGGACAGGGTAGTGGCCGGGGAGCTGTTTTTT
>TRBD1|-|TRBJ1-4|TRBV5-1
CASRGGGQGRPTNEKLFF
TGCGCCAGCAGAGGAGGGGGACAGGGGCGACCAACTAATGAAAAACTGTTTTTT
>TRBD1|-|TRBJ1-1|TRBV12-3/TRBV12-4
CASSFRQGESFF
TGTGCCAGCAGTTTCCGACAGGGAGAATCTTTCTTT
>TRBD1|few|TRBJ1-1|TRBV5-1
CASSLGPGQGTNTEAFF
TGCGCCAGCAGCTTGGGGCCGGGACAGGGGACGAACACTGAAGCTTTCTTT
>-|-|TRBJ2-1|TRBV5-4
CASSLGGGAYTYNEQFF
TGTGCCAGCAGCTTGGGGGGCGGGGCGTATACCTACAATGAGCAGTTCTTC
>-|-|TRBJ1-3|TRBV6-6
CASSPPGPGNTIYF
TGTGCCAGCAGTCCGCCGGGACCGGGAAACACCATATATTTT
>TRBD1|-|TRBJ1-1|TRBV7-8
CASSLGQGVNTEAFF
TGTGCCAGCAGCCTGGGACAGGGGGTGAACACTGAAGCTTTCTTT
>-|once|TRBJ1-2|TRBV4-2
CASSPEAEDRSNYGYTF
TGTGCCAGCAGCCCGGAAGCGGAAGACAGATCTAACTATGGCTACACCTTC
>-|-|TRBJ1-6|TRBV19
CASSILLMDSWFVF
TGTGCCAGTAGTATACTCCTTATGGACAGTTGGTTCGTCTTT
>TRBD2|few|TRBJ2-7|TRBV28
CASSFPTSRAYEQYF
TGTGCCAGCAGTTTCCCGACTAGCAGAGCCTACGAGCAGTACTTC
>-|-|TRBJ2-7|TRBV20-1
CSASSQQRSSYEQYF
TGCAGTGCTAGTTCCCAACAGAGGAGCTCCTACGAGCAGTACTTC
>-|-|TRBJ1-2|TRBV5-8
CASSLENYGYTF
TGTGCCAGCAGCTTGGAAAACTATGGCTACACCTTC
>TRBD1|-|TRBJ1-2|TRBV19
CASSDRVGYTF
TGTGCCAGTAGTGACAGGGTCGGCTACACCTTC
>-|-|TRBJ2-1|TRBV28
CASSFSSQWQFF
TGTGCCAGCAGTTTTTCGTCTCAATGGCAGTTCTTC
>-|-|TRBJ1-1|TRBV2
CASRRVSTEAFF
TGTGCCAGTAGACGGGTTAGCACTGAAGCTTTCTTT
>TRBD1|once|TRBJ1-6|TRBV27
CARDRDLLHSPLHF
TGTGCCAGGGACAGGGATCTTCTCCATTCACCCCTCCACTTT
>-|-|TRBJ2-3|TRBV28
CASSLSPGHRTDTQYF
TGTGCCAGCAGTTTGAGCCCGGGACACCGCACAGATACGCAGTATTTT
>TRBD1|-|TRBJ1-2|TRBV7-9
CASSYEQGGSGYTF
TGTGCCAGCAGCTACGAACAGGGGGGGAGTGGCTACACCTTC
>-|medium-sized|TRBJ1-3|TRBV7-8
CASSSPWGTVTIPSSGNTIYF
TGTGCCAGCAGCTCCCCTTGGGGCACAGTGACGATACCCTCCTCTGGAAACACCATATATTTT
>-|-|TRBJ2-3|TRBV9
CASSVGEGGITDTQYF
TGTGCCAGCAGCGTAGGTGAGGGGGGCATCACAGATACGCAGTATTTT
>-|once|TRBJ1-5|TRBV18
CASSPAGGSNQPQHF
TGTGCCAGCTCACCGGCGGGAGGAAGCAATCAGCCCCAGCATTTT
>-|once|TRBJ1-2|TRBV6-6
CASSEDGTYGYTF
TGTGCCAGCAGTGAGGACGGCACCTATGGCTACACCTTC
>-|-|TRBJ2-7|TRBV11-3
CASSSPPGIDEQYF
TGTGCCAGCAGCTCCCCCCCGGGAATCGACGAGCAGTACTTC
>TRBD1|-|TRBJ2-2|TRBV4-3
CASSQEDRVWTGELFF
TGCGCCAGCAGCCAAGAGGACAGGGTATGGACCGGGGAGCTGTTTTTT
>TRBD2|many|TRBJ2-3|TRBV27
CASSRLAGSSTDTQYF
TGTGCCAGCAGCCGACTAGCGGGCTCGTCCACAGATACGCAGTATTTT
>-|-|TRBJ1-5|TRBV6-5
CASRGGRGNQPQHF
TGTGCCAGCAGGGGGGGCAGGGGCAATCAGCCCCAGCATTTT